The 20 T cell receptor beta chains below were found in one sample sequenced in a study of OX40 agonist ivuxolimab in advanced cancers. Data came from immunoSEQ multiplex PCR; TCRdb stores just in-frame clones and leaves some out. The repertoire holds about 69,000 clones, with approximately 93% as singletons. The source material was CD4+ or CD8+ T cells sorted from blood, sampled in a trial of the OX40 agonist ivuxolimab. Receptor source: an adult with an advanced solid tumor such as melanoma, head and neck, liver or kidney cancer.

Only one count was recorded for this clone. The rearrangement uses TRBV2 and TRBJ2-5, with D unresolved. In germline, CDR1 is SNHLY, CDR2 FYNNEI. The CDR3 consists of 13 residues. Trimming shortened V by 9 bases and J by 5 bases, and 16 bases separated the two germline ends. The CDR3 loop reads CASRVSAVETQYF. The CDR3 region has the DNA TGTGCCAGTAGGGTTTCGGCCGTCGAGACCCAGTACTTC.

V usage is TRBV5-7 and J usage is TRBJ1-5; tentatively, D is TRBD1 (6 bases). TRBV5-7 is recorded as an ORF, its role being uncertain. CDR3 size: 16 residues. V shed 7 bases and J shed 1 base, with 18 bases lying between them. CDR3 nucleotide sequence: TGTGCCAGCCCAGAGGATTACAGGGAAAGCAATCAGCCCCAGCATTTT. Translated, it gives CASPEDYRESNQPQHF.

The gene calls are TRBV6-1 and TRBJ1-1, with a weak D call TRBD1 (6 bases). Trimming removed 0 bases from V and 1 base from J, with 12 bases in between. Germline V lookup: CDR1 MNHNS, CDR2 SASEGT. There are 16 residues in the CDR3. The CDR3 coding sequence is TGTGCCAGCAGTGAAGCAGCAGGGGCGGCGAACACTGAAGCTTTCTTT. Protein product: CASSEAAGAANTEAFF.

V is TRBV19 and J is TRBJ1-2; a possible D gene is TRBD1 (6 bases). This CDR3 region has 17 residues. V was pared by 6 bases and J by 0 bases, with 20 bases between. Germline V gene lookup returns CDR1 LNHDA and CDR2 SQIVND (reference sequence). The CDR3 bases are TGTGCCAGTAGCCACCCCGGACAGCTCAGATCTAACTATGGCTACACCTTC. This encodes CASSHPGQLRSNYGYTF.

This sequence joins TRBV7-8 and TRBJ2-3; D is undetermined. Germline CDR1 is SGHVS and CDR2 is FQNEAQ. V was trimmed by 5 bases and J by 0 bases, leaving 12 bases between them. The CDR3 consists of 15 residues. DNA of the CDR3: TGTGCCAGCAGCCCTCGGACGGCTAGCACAGATACGCAGTATTTT. Translating gives CASSPRTASTDTQYF.

J is TRBJ2-1 and V is TRBV7-6; 12 positions match TRBD2. The CDR3 covers 17 residues. Trimming removed 5 bases from V and 4 bases from J; junction bases left unmatched: 9. Germline V gene data show CDR1 as SGHVS and CDR2 as FNYEAQ. This CDR3 reads CASSLTLAGGAYNEQFF. The CDR3 region has the DNA TGTGCCAGCAGCCTAACTCTAGCGGGAGGGGCATACAATGAGCAGTTCTTC.

This sequence joins TRBV19 and TRBJ2-1, with 8 positions matching TRBD2. Unmatched junction bases numbered 9, after V lost 2 bases and J lost 6 bases. Germline lookup yields CDR1 LNHDA and CDR2 SQIVND (reference sequence). The CDR3 is made up of 16 amino acids. CDR3 DNA sequence: TGTGCCAGTAGTATATTTGGTAGCGGGATACCCAATGAGCAGTTCTTC. Amino acid sequence: CASSIFGSGIPNEQFF.

The chain couples TRBV10-1 to TRBJ2-3; no firm D call. V shed 6 bases and J shed 4 bases, with 11 bases lying between them. Germline CDR1 and CDR2: WNHNN and SYGVQD (reference sequence). This CDR3 comprises 13 residues. For the CDR3, the DNA is TGCGCCAGCAGCTCCGGACCCCCAGATACGCAGTATTTT. Protein product: CASSSGPPDTQYF.

The rearrangement links TRBV5-1 to TRBJ2-7; a possible D gene is TRBD1 (6 bases). Trimming took 2 bases from V and 1 from J, leaving 7 bases between them. The CDR3 sequence is 13 residues long. Looked up from germline, CDR1 is SGHRS and CDR2 is YFSETQ. CDR3 amino acids: CASSLTGSYEQYF. For the CDR3, the DNA is TGCGCCAGCAGCTTAACAGGGTCCTACGAGCAGTACTTC.

This chain uses TRBV19 with TRBJ2-4; D is perhaps TRBD2 (5 bases). V shed 1 base and J shed 2 bases, with 9 bases lying between them. Germline lookup yields CDR1 LNHDA and CDR2 SQIVND (reference sequence). The CDR3 totals 15 residues. Here the CDR3 DNA reads TGTGCCAGTAGTATAGCTAGACTACCCAAAAACATTCAGTACTTC. As protein: CASSIARLPKNIQYF. The full variable domain, rest sourced from reference TRBV19 and TRBJ2-4, is DGGITQSPKYLFRKEGQNVTLSCEQNLNHDAMYWYRQDPGQGLRLIYYSQIVNDFQKGDIAEGYSVSREKKESFPLTVTSAQKNPTAFYLCASSIARLPKNIQYFGAGTRLSVL.

The V and J genes are TRBV30 and TRBJ2-4; D perhaps matches TRBD2 (5 bases). CDR1 and CDR2 (germline): GTSNPN, SVGIG (reference sequence). This CDR3 contains 13 residues. V gave up 1 base and J gave up 2 bases, with 6 bases separating them. CDR3 region: CAWSGGTKNIQYF. CDR3 nucleotide sequence: TGTGCCTGGAGTGGAGGGACCAAAAACATTCAGTACTTC.

CDR3 residues: CASSVVHISGRSQDEQFF. For the CDR3, the DNA is TGTGCCAGCAGCGTAGTGCACATAAGCGGGAGAAGTCAAGATGAGCAGTTCTTC. This rearrangement joins TRBV9 to TRBJ2-1; 8 positions match TRBD2. Losses at the gene ends were 0 bases for V and 8 bases for J; bases not matched to a gene: 16. CDR3 length: 18 residues. CDR1 is SGDLS, CDR2 YYNGEE, per germline.

The chain combines TRBV5-5 with TRBJ1-1; the match to TRBD1 covers 10 bases. V shed 4 bases, J shed 1 base, and the junction held 4 bases outside the gene matches. This CDR3 is 15 amino acids long. Germline V gives CDR1 SGHKS, CDR2 YYEKEE (reference sequence). CDR3: CASSGQGERNTEAFF. As DNA, the CDR3 is TGTGCCAGCAGCGGACAGGGGGAGAGGAACACTGAAGCTTTCTTT. The variable domain in full, completed from reference TRBV5-5 and TRBJ1-1, reads DAGVTQSPTHLIKTRGQQVTLRCSPISGHKSVSWYQQVLGQGPQFIFQYYEKEERGRGNFPDRFSARQFPNYSSELNVNALLLGDSALYLCASSGQGERNTEAFFGQGTRLTVV.

This clone has a handful of counts. This chain connects TRBV27 to TRBJ1-1; TRBD1 matches at 7 bases. Germline V gene data show CDR1 as MNHEY and CDR2 as SMNVEV (reference sequence). Germline trimming cut 5 bases from V and 5 bases from J; bases unmatched to any gene: 11. The length of the CDR3 is 15 residues. CDR3 DNA sequence: TGTGCCAGCAGTCTAGACAGACAGGGTGCGACTGAAGCTTTCTTT. It is translated as CASSLDRQGATEAFF.

The chain joins TRBV6-1 to TRBJ1-3; D unresolved. The germline V and J ends were trimmed by 4 bases and 2 bases, with 9 bases remaining between them. The CDR3 sequence is 14 residues long. Germline CDR1 MNHNS, CDR2 SASEGT. CDR3 region: CASSVGSAGNTIYF. The CDR3 bases are TGTGCCAGCAGTGTGGGGTCGGCTGGAAACACCATATATTTT.

The chain is built from TRBV7-6 and TRBJ2-5; possibly TRBD2 for D (5 bases). The germline gives CDR1 SGHVS, CDR2 FNYEAQ. The CDR3 sequence is 12 residues long. Between the trimmed V and J ends, which lost 4 bases and 5 bases, there was a span of 8 bases. CDR3 DNA sequence: TGTGCCAGCAGCTCTCGAGGGGAGACCCAGTACTTC. Its protein product is CASSSRGETQYF.

The chain combines TRBV9 with TRBJ2-1; maybe TRBD2 (5 bases). Germline loops: CDR1 SGDLS, CDR2 YYNGEE. The length of the CDR3 is 15 residues. V gave up 0 bases and J gave up 5 bases, with 12 bases separating them. The CDR3 protein is CASSVGLASNNEQFF. The CDR3 coding sequence is TGTGCCAGCAGCGTAGGGCTAGCCAGTAACAATGAGCAGTTCTTC. The variable domain in full, with the rest retrieved from reference TRBV9 and TRBJ2-1, is DSGVTQTPKHLITATGQRVTLRCSPRSGDLSVYWYQQSLDQGLQFLIQYYNGEERAKGNILERFSAQQFPDLHSELNLSSLELGDSALYFCASSVGLASNNEQFFGPGTRLTVL.

The chain uses TRBV28 and TRBJ2-3; possibly TRBD2 for D (7 bases). CDR3 size: 14 residues. The germline CDR1 and CDR2 sequences are MDHEN and SYDVKM. The V end was cut by 5 bases, the J end by 6 bases, with 15 bases between. The DNA of the CDR3 is TGTGCCAGCAGTCCTGGGGGGGACATGGATACGCAGTATTTT. This sequence encodes CASSPGGDMDTQYF.

Only one count was recorded for this clone. This chain connects TRBV4-1 to TRBJ2-7; 7 nucleotides agree with TRBD2. The CDR3 runs to 14 residues. After removal of 1 base from V and 2 bases from J, the junction contained 2 bases not matched to a gene. CDR1 and CDR2 from the germline V gene are MGHRA and YSYEKL. The CDR3 region is CASSQGAGAYEQYF. DNA for the CDR3: TGCGCCAGCAGCCAAGGGGCGGGAGCCTACGAGCAGTACTTC.

This clone has just one count. The chain recombines TRBV5-1 with TRBJ1-4; possible D gene TRBD1, 5 bases. V lost 4 bases, J lost 6 bases, and 16 bases lay in between. Germline V CDR1 and CDR2: SGHRS, YFSETQ. CDR3 length: 15 amino acids. The chain's CDR3 is CASSAGTVGDEKLFF. Here the CDR3 DNA reads TGCGCCAGCAGCGCAGGGACGGTCGGGGATGAAAAACTGTTTTTT.